The subject of this entry is one TCR beta chain. This record belongs to a study of T cell repertoires in cytomegalovirus infection. Across the study: Matching HLA type and CMV infection were both indicated by public TCR beta signatures.

TCRdb ran MiXCR on the reads and lists one entry per CDR3 protein. This sample yields fewer than 200,000 distinct CDR3 sequences, of which approximately 15% are seen a single time; around 27% belongs to the top ten. The sequence derives from a human donor in good health (CMV status not recorded). Some clones in this sample may be carry-over from other donors' samples. The specimen was PBMCs.

The CDR3 sequence is CASSIGTGEYF. In DNA, the CDR3 is TGTGCCAGCAGTATCGGGACAGGGGAGTACTTC. V and J are TRBV12-3 or TRBV12-4 and TRBJ2-7; 10 nucleotides line up with TRBD1. This CDR3 comprises 11 residues. The ends lost 5 bases at V and 11 bases at J; junction bases unmatched: 3.